This T cell receptor beta chain comes out of a study of cytomegalovirus exposure and HLA in healthy donors. CDR3 length equals 15 residues. Per germline, CDR1 SGHTS and CDR2 YDEGEE. V was pared by 4 bases and J by 2 bases, with 9 bases of the junction left unmatched. It was with 60 Vbeta and 13 Jbeta primers that the PCR ran. Clones were read by immunoSEQ multiplex PCR, and TCRdb kept only the in-frame ones, dropping some. The sample includes 100,000 to 150,000 clones, more than 60% of them seen just once. This rearrangement joins TRBV5-8 to TRBJ2-7; 7 nucleotides line up with TRBD1. The sequenced material came from PBMCs. This TCR derives from a woman between 35 and 50 years old in good health and CMV-seropositive. This chain's CDR3 is CASSLPRDSAYEQYF. The CDR3 DNA is TGTGCCAGCAGCCTGCCCCGGGACAGCGCCTACGAGCAGTACTTC.